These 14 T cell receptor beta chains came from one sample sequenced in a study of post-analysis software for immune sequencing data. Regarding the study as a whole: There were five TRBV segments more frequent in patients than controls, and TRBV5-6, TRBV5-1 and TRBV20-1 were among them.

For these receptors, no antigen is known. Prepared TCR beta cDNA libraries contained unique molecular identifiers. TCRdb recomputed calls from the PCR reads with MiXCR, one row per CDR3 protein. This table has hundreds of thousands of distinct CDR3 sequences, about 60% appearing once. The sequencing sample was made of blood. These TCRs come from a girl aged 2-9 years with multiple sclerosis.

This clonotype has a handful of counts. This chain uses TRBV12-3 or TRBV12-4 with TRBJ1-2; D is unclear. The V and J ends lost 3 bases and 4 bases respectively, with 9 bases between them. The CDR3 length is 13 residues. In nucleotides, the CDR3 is TGTGCCAGCAGTTTTGGTGGACGCTATGGCTACACCTTC. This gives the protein CASSFGGRYGYTF.

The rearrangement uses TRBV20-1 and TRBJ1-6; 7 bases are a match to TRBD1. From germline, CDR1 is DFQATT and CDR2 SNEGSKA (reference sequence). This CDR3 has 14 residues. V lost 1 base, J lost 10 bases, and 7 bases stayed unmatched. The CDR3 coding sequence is TGCAGTGCTAGAGTTGACAGGGAGTTCTCACCCCTCCACTTT. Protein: CSARVDREFSPLHF.

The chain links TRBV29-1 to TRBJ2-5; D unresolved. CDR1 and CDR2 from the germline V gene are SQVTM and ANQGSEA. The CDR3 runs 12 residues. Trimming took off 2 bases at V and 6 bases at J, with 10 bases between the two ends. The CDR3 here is CSVELGLKTQYF. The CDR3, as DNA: TGCAGCGTTGAACTGGGGTTAAAGACCCAGTACTTC.

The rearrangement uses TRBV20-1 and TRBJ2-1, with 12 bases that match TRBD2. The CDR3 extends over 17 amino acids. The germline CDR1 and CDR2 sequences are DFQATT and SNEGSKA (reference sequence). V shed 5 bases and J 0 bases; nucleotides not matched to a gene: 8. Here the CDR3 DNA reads TGCAGTGCTTGGACTAGCGGGAAGGTTGGCTCCTACAATGAGCAGTTCTTC. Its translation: CSAWTSGKVGSYNEQFF.

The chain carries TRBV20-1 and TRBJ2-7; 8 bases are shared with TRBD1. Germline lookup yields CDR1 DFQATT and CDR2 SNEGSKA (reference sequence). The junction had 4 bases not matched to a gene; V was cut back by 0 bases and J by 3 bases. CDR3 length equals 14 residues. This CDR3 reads CSARDLQGGYEQYF. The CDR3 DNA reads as TGCAGTGCTAGAGATTTACAGGGGGGCTACGAGCAGTACTTC.

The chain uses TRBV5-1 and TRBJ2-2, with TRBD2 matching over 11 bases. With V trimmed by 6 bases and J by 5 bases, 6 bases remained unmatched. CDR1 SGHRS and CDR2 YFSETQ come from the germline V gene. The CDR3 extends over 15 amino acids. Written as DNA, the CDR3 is TGCGCCAGCACCCATACTAGCGGGAGTACCGGGGAGCTGTTTTTT. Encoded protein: CASTHTSGSTGELFF.

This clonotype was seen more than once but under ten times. CDR3 residues: CASSDLAGDYNEQFF. The CDR3 region has the DNA TGTGCCAGCAGTGATCTAGCGGGAGACTACAATGAGCAGTTCTTC. The V gene is TRBV6-4, the J gene TRBJ2-1, with 10 bases that match TRBD2. J was trimmed by 3 bases and V by 3 bases; bases with no gene match: 2. CDR1 and CDR2 from the germline V gene are MRHNA and SNTAGT. There are 15 residues in the CDR3.

CDR3 bases: TGCAGTGCTAGGGCCGAGCCGGGGACCCAGTACTTC. Its translation is CSARAEPGTQYF. The rearrangement links TRBV20-1 to TRBJ2-5, with D unclear. V shed 3 bases and J shed 7 bases, with 12 bases lying between them. The V gene's germline CDR1 is DFQATT and CDR2 SNEGSKA (reference sequence). This CDR3 contains 12 residues.

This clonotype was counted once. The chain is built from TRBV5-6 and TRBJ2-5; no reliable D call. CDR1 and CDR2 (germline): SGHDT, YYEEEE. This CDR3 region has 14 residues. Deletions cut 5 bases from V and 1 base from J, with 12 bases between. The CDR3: CASRLQRFQETQYF. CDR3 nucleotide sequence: TGTGCCAGCAGATTACAAAGGTTCCAAGAGACCCAGTACTTC.

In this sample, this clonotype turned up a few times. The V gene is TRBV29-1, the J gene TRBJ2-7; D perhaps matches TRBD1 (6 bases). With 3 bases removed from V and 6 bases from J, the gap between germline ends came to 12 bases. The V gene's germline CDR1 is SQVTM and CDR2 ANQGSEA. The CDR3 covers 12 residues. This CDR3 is CSVDQGPGEQYF. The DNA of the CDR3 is TGCAGCGTTGACCAGGGGCCAGGCGAGCAGTACTTC.

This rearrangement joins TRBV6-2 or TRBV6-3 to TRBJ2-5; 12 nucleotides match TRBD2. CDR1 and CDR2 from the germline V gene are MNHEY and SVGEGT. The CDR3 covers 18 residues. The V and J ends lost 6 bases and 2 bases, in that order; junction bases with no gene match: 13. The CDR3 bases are TGTGCCAGCAGCTTCTCCCCCCGGACTAGCGGGACGCAAGAGACCCAGTACTTC. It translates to CASSFSPRTSGTQETQYF.

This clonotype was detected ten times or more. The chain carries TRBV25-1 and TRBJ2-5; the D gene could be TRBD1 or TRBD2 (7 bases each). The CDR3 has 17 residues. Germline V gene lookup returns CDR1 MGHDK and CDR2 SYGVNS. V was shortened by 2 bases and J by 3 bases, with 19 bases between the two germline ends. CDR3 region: CASSERLGSGGEETQYF. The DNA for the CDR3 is TGTGCCAGCAGTGAAAGGTTGGGGTCAGGGGGGGAAGAGACCCAGTACTTC. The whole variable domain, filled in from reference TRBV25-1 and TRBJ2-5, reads EADIYQTPRYLVIGTGKKITLECSQTMGHDKMYWYQQDPGMELHLIHYSYGVNSTEKGDLSSESTVSRIRTEHFPLTLESARPSHTSQYLCASSERLGSGGEETQYFGPGTRLLVL.

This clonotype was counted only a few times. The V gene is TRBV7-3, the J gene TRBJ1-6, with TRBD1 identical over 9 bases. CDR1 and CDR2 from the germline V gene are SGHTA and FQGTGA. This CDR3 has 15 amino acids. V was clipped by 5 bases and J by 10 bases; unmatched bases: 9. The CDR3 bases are TGTGCCAGCAGCCCCGGACAGGGGATCGGCTCACCCCTCCACTTT. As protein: CASSPGQGIGSPLHF. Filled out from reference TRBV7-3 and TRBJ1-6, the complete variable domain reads GAGVSQTPSNKVTEKGKYVELRCDPISGHTALYWYRQSLGQGPEFLIYFQGTGAADDSGLPNDRFFAVRPEGSVSTLKIQRTERGDSAVYLCASSPGQGIGSPLHFGNGTRLTVT.

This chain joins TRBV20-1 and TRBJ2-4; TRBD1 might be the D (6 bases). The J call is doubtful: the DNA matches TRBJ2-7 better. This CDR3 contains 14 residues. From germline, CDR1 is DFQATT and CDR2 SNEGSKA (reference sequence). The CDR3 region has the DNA TGCAGTGCATCACGACAGGACCATTCCTACGAGCAGTACTTC. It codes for CSASRQDHSYEQYF.